This T cell receptor (beta chain) came from a study of cytomegalovirus exposure and HLA in healthy donors. The CDR3 totals 16 residues. Germline V CDR1 and CDR2: MGHRA, YSYEKL. Trimming took 1 base from V and 0 from J, leaving 11 bases between them. Despite likely unrecorded immune exposures, the donors were nominally healthy at the time of sampling. The study ran its PCR with 60 Vbeta and 13 Jbeta primers. Repertoires were generated with immunoSEQ multiplex PCR, while TCRdb's copy carries only in-frame clones and drops some. In total, the table holds under 200,000 clones. The receptor was isolated from a man aged 30-40 years in good health and CMV-seronegative. Sequencing was done on a sample of PBMCs. This chain joins TRBV4-1 and TRBJ2-3; D perhaps matches TRBD2 (6 bases). CDR3 sequence: CASSQAVAVSTDTQYF. CDR3 bases: TGCGCCAGCAGCCAAGCGGTAGCGGTAAGCACAGATACGCAGTATTTT.